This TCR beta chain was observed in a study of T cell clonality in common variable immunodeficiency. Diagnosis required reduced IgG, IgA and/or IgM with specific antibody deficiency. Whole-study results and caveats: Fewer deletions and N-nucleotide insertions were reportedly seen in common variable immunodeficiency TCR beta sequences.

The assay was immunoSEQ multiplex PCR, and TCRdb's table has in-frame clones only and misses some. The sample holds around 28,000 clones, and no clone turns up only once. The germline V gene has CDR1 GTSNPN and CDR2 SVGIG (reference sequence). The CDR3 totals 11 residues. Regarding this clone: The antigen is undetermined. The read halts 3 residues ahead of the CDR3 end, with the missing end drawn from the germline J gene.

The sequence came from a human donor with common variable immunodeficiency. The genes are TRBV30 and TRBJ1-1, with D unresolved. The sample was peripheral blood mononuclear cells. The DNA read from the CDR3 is TGTGCCTGGAGTGAGTCCAGGCTG. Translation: CAWSESRL. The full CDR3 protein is CAWSESRLAFF.